The 27 T cell receptor beta chains listed next were all sequenced from one sample in a study of blood T cell repertoires in COVID-19 (dated by TCRdb to the early 2020s). Receptors were amplified or captured by the immunoSEQ multiplex PCR assay. Held by TCRdb, this immuneACCESS table contains in-frame sequences only and omits some clones. Under half of the omission traces to an unresolved V gene where checked; the cause of the rest is unknown. Across this sample there are about 130,000 clones, with approximately 78% seen only once. The ten largest clones represent less than 7.5% of the sample. The sequencing input was PBMCs or T cells enriched from blood (not recorded which). The receptors stem from a woman between 50 and 59 years old who had recovered from COVID-19.

The chain employs TRBV18 and TRBJ2-5; TRBD2 matches 7 bases. Germline values: CDR1 KGHSH, CDR2 LQKENI. The CDR3 has 14 amino acids. With 6 bases clipped from V and 1 base from J, the junction kept 5 bases outside the gene matches. DNA of the CDR3: TGTGCCAGCTCCAACCGGGGGGTCCAAGAGACCCAGTACTTC. Encoded protein: CASSNRGVQETQYF.

The rearrangement joins TRBV20-1 to TRBJ2-1, with D possibly being TRBD2 (6 bases). The CDR3 runs to 11 residues. From germline, CDR1 is DFQATT and CDR2 SNEGSKA (reference sequence). V lost 6 bases and J lost 8, with 11 bases in between. The DNA for the CDR3 is TGCAGTGCAACTAGCATCGATGAGCAGTTCTTC. Protein product: CSATSIDEQFF.

The V call is TRBV5-1, the J call TRBJ1-1, with 10 bases matching TRBD1. From germline, CDR1 is SGHRS and CDR2 YFSETQ. The CDR3 runs 15 residues. V was pared by 4 bases and J by 2 bases, with 5 bases of the junction left unmatched. The CDR3: CASSTGTGVNTEAFF. DNA for the CDR3: TGCGCCAGCAGCACCGGGACAGGGGTCAACACTGAAGCTTTCTTT.

This chain links TRBV5-6 with TRBJ1-2, with TRBD1 identical over 8 bases. Germline V lookup: CDR1 SGHDT, CDR2 YYEEEE. Trimming took 2 bases from V and 4 from J; bases not matched to a gene: 10. This CDR3 spans 16 amino acids. CDR3 loop: CASSFYQGARGYGYTF. The CDR3 DNA sequence: TGTGCCAGCAGCTTTTACCAGGGGGCACGCGGCTATGGCTACACCTTC.

The chain carries TRBV19 and TRBJ1-2, with a possible D match to TRBD1 (5 bases). The CDR3 length is 14 residues. V shed 8 bases and J shed 5 bases, with 18 bases lying between them. The germline V gene encodes CDR1 LNHDA and CDR2 SQIVND (reference sequence). Here the CDR3 reads CASAPRQREYGYTF. The CDR3 bases are TGTGCCAGTGCCCCACGACAGCGAGAGTATGGCTACACCTTC.

The V and J genes are TRBV9 and TRBJ1-1; D not certain. This CDR3 has 16 residues. The germline gives CDR1 SGDLS, CDR2 YYNGEE. V was pared by 4 bases and J by 4 bases, with 20 bases between. The CDR3 loop reads CASSPGEPGWTTEAFF. The CDR3 DNA reads as TGTGCCAGCAGCCCCGGGGAACCGGGGTGGACCACTGAAGCTTTCTTT.

The chain is built from TRBV30 and TRBJ1-1; D perhaps matches TRBD1 (6 bases). The germline CDR1 and CDR2 sequences are GTSNPN and SVGIG (reference sequence). V lost 1 base and J 8 bases, leaving 8 bases between the germline ends. This CDR3 contains 11 residues. The DNA of the CDR3 is TGTGCCTGGAGTGAACAGGGCGAAGCTTTCTTT. Encoded protein: CAWSEQGEAFF.

The genes are TRBV15 and TRBJ1-1; 8 nucleotides line up with TRBD1. The CDR3 is 16 residues long. With 1 base clipped from V and 3 bases from J, the junction kept 7 bases outside the gene matches. Germline lookup yields CDR1 LNHNV and CDR2 YYDKDF (reference sequence). CDR3 nucleotide sequence: TGTGCCACCAGCAGAGGTGGACAGGGATGGGACACTGAAGCTTTCTTT. Translating it yields CATSRGGQGWDTEAFF.

The chain joins TRBV27 to TRBJ1-2; 7 bases line up with TRBD1. There are 17 residues in the CDR3. Trimming at V came to 4 bases and at J to 1 base, leaving 12 bases not matched to a gene. Germline V CDR1 and CDR2: MNHEY, SMNVEV (reference sequence). CDR3 region: CASSSRDRPYFNYGYTF. As DNA, the CDR3 is TGTGCCAGCAGTTCCCGGGACAGACCATACTTTAACTATGGCTACACCTTC.

V gene TRBV11-3 combines with J gene TRBJ2-5, with a weak D call TRBD1 (6 bases). V was shortened by 2 bases and J by 5 bases, with 9 bases between the two germline ends. CDR1 and CDR2 (germline): SGHNT, YENEEA. CDR3 size: 13 residues. The CDR3 DNA sequence: TGTGCCAGCAGCTTAACAGGGATGGAGACCCAGTACTTC. Amino acid sequence: CASSLTGMETQYF.

The chain employs TRBV5-5 and TRBJ2-5, with D perhaps matching TRBD2 (5 bases). CDR3 length: 13 amino acids. Germline CDR1 is SGHKS and CDR2 is YYEKEE (reference sequence). V was pared by 6 bases and J by 3 bases, with 12 bases between. The CDR3 nucleotides are TGTGCCAGCACCAAGGACTTCAAAGAGACCCAGTACTTC. Amino acids: CASTKDFKETQYF.

V gene TRBV11-2 combines with J gene TRBJ1-2; TRBD1 matches 12 bases. Germline values: CDR1 SGHAT, CDR2 FQNNGV. The CDR3 is 17 residues long. Trimming at V came to 2 bases and at J to 2 bases, leaving 6 bases not matched to a gene. The chain's CDR3 is CASSLYGTGGLNYGYTF. The CDR3 DNA follows: TGTGCCAGCAGCTTATATGGGACAGGGGGCCTCAACTATGGCTACACCTTC.

The J gene is TRBJ1-5, the V gene TRBV19, with a tentative D call TRBD1 (5 bases). The CDR3 covers 16 residues. Per germline, CDR1 LNHDA and CDR2 SQIVND (reference sequence). Trimming pared 1 base from V and 4 bases from J, leaving 14 bases between. CDR3 sequence (DNA): TGTGCCAGTAGTATAGGGGGCTCTCCGGGTAATCAGCCCCAGCATTTT. Amino acid sequence: CASSIGGSPGNQPQHF.

Only one count was recorded for this clone. This chain uses TRBV27 with TRBJ1-6, with D uncertain. CDR3 length: 16 amino acids. The germline gives CDR1 MNHEY, CDR2 SMNVEV (reference sequence). The V gene lost 3 bases and the J gene lost 7 bases, with 16 bases spanning the gap. CDR3 residues: CASSFDPEVENSPLHF. CDR3 nucleotide sequence: TGTGCCAGCAGTTTCGACCCGGAGGTTGAGAATTCACCCCTCCACTTT.

The V gene is TRBV11-1, the J gene TRBJ1-1; D is uncertain. This CDR3 region has 14 residues. Between the trimmed V and J ends, which lost 0 bases and 7 bases, there was a span of 12 bases. Germline loops: CDR1 SGHAT, CDR2 FQDESV (reference sequence). The CDR3 reads CASSLALDTIEAFF. CDR3 sequence (DNA): TGTGCCAGCAGCTTAGCGCTTGACACGATTGAAGCTTTCTTT.

V gene TRBV7-6 combines with J gene TRBJ1-6, with 7 bases fitting TRBD1. Germline trimming cut 0 bases from V and 10 bases from J; bases unmatched to any gene: 6. Germline V lookup: CDR1 SGHVS, CDR2 FNYEAQ. There are 15 residues in the CDR3. CDR3 residues: CASSLARGGESPLHF. CDR3 DNA sequence: TGTGCCAGCAGCTTAGCGCGAGGGGGCGAGTCACCCCTCCACTTT.

This chain joins TRBV30 and TRBJ1-3, with 7 bases aligning to TRBD1. The germline CDR1 and CDR2 sequences are GTSNPN and SVGIG (reference sequence). V shed 2 bases and J 0 bases; nucleotides not matched to a gene: 7. CDR3 size: 16 residues. CDR3 in amino acids: CAWSPGQARSGNTIYF. The CDR3 region has the DNA TGTGCCTGGAGTCCCGGACAGGCCCGCTCTGGAAACACCATATATTTT.

This clone was counted only a few times. The rearrangement joins TRBV20-1 to TRBJ2-2, with D tentatively TRBD2 (5 bases). The V gene's germline CDR1 is DFQATT and CDR2 SNEGSKA (reference sequence). The CDR3 loop spans 14 amino acids. The V end lost 3 bases, the J end lost 5 bases, and 13 bases lay between the germline ends. In DNA form, the CDR3 reads TGCAGTGCTAGTTTACTAACGGGGACCGGGGAGCTGTTTTTT. Translation gives CSASLLTGTGELFF.

V is TRBV6-5 and J is TRBJ1-2; D call uncertain. The CDR3 spans 14 residues. Germline CDR1 MNHEY, CDR2 SVGAGI. V lost 7 bases and J 1 base, leaving 13 bases between the germline ends. CDR3 sequence: CASITPGLNYGYTF. The CDR3 DNA follows: TGTGCCAGCATCACACCAGGACTTAACTATGGCTACACCTTC.

CDR3 region: CASSLTGWGEQYF. CDR3 DNA: TGTGCCAGCAGTCTGACAGGTTGGGGTGAGCAGTACTTC. This rearrangement joins TRBV27 to TRBJ2-7, with D tentatively TRBD1 (6 bases). The CDR3 spans 13 residues. Germline CDR1 is MNHEY and CDR2 is SMNVEV (reference sequence). Trimming pared 5 bases from V and 7 bases from J, leaving 15 bases between.

The V gene is TRBV18, the J gene TRBJ2-3; 7 bases fit TRBD1. This CDR3 is built from 17 residues. Trimming cost V 3 bases and J 2 bases; bases outside gene matches: 11. CDR1 is KGHSH, CDR2 LQKENI, per germline. The CDR3: CASSPLGTDLSTDTQYF. As DNA, the CDR3 is TGTGCCAGCTCACCCCTGGGGACAGATCTATCCACAGATACGCAGTATTTT.

This chain connects TRBV18 to TRBJ2-5; D not resolved. The V gene lost 3 bases and the J gene lost 1 base, with 12 bases spanning the gap. The CDR3 extends over 15 amino acids. CDR1 is KGHSH and CDR2 is LQKENI in the germline V gene. CDR3 region: CASSPGSSPQETQYF. The CDR3 DNA is TGTGCCAGCTCACCTGGCTCTTCCCCCCAAGAGACCCAGTACTTC.

CDR3 sequence reads: CASSLYYGYTF. DNA of the CDR3: TGTGCCAGCAGCCTTTACTATGGCTACACCTTC. The chain uses TRBV2 and TRBJ1-2; D unclear. Germline values: CDR1 SNHLY, CDR2 FYNNEI. V lost 6 bases and J 3 bases, leaving 5 bases between the germline ends. The CDR3 runs 11 residues.

The chain joins TRBV7-2 to TRBJ2-3, with TRBD1 matching 9 bases. Trimming at V came to 7 bases and at J to 5 bases, leaving 10 bases not matched to a gene. This CDR3 region has 15 residues. Germline CDR1 is SGHTA and CDR2 is FQGNSA. DNA of the CDR3: TGTGCCAGCACTAACAGGGGGCTTGTTGGAGATACGCAGTATTTT. It specifies CASTNRGLVGDTQYF.

This clone turned up a few times. The chain combines TRBV5-1 with TRBJ1-2; 7 bases line up with TRBD1. The CDR3 totals 14 residues. CDR1 is SGHRS, CDR2 YFSETQ, per germline. V gave up 0 bases and J gave up 7 bases; unmatched junction bases: 6. The CDR3 nucleotides read TGCGCCAGCAGCTTGGAACAGGGGTTGGGTGGCTACACCTTC. This gives the protein CASSLEQGLGGYTF.

A few counts support this clone. V gene TRBV3-1 (or the pseudogene TRBV3-2) combines with J gene TRBJ1-3; D not resolved. The CDR3 covers 14 residues. The germline V gene has CDR1 LGHDT and CDR2 YNNKEL (reference sequence). Trimming cost V 5 bases and J 4 bases, with 12 bases left between them. CDR3 nucleotides: TGTGCCAGCAGCTCGACGGGGATAGGAAACACCATATATTTT. Amino acid sequence: CASSSTGIGNTIYF.

This sequence joins TRBV27 and TRBJ2-5; tentatively, D is TRBD2 (6 bases). Trimming shortened V by 0 bases and J by 4 bases, and 12 bases separated the two germline ends. The length of the CDR3 is 15 residues. Germline V gives CDR1 MNHEY, CDR2 SMNVEV (reference sequence). The CDR3 sequence: CASSLSGGYGETQYF. As DNA, the CDR3 is TGTGCCAGCAGTTTATCTGGGGGGTACGGAGAGACCCAGTACTTC.